The rows below give T cell receptor beta chains drawn from one sample of a study of T cell responses to AZD1222 COVID-19 vaccine. The repertoire was sequenced with immunoSEQ multiplex PCR; TCRdb's copy has only in-frame clones and lacks some. The table includes about 15,000 clones, 88% detected once. The sample here was peripheral blood, taken 28 days after the second AZD1222 dose. Receptor source: an adult who received the AZD1222 COVID-19 vaccine. Each CDR3 is given with its conserved first and last residue. D genes are given only for firm matches. Expanded clones get a size class; other rows say once, few or many, or leave the size out.

d_call | clone_size | j_call | v_call | cdr3_aa | cdr3_nt
NA | NA | TRBJ1-6 | TRBV9 | CASSVSGATNSPLHF | TGTGCCAGCAGCGTATCGGGGGCCACTAATTCACCCCTCCACTTT
TRBD2 | NA | TRBJ2-1 | TRBV7-2 | CASSLQSGGPPYNEQFF | TGTGCCAGCAGCTTACAAAGCGGGGGACCCCCCTACAATGAGCAGTTCTTC
TRBD2 | NA | TRBJ2-1 | TRBV11-2 | CASRPHGGSPHEQFF | TGTGCCAGCAGGCCCCACGGGGGGTCCCCCCATGAGCAGTTCTTC
TRBD2 | NA | TRBJ2-7 | TRBV27 | CASSRSRASGYHEQYF | TGTGCCAGCAGCCGTAGTAGGGCTAGCGGGTACCACGAGCAGTACTTC
TRBD1 | NA | TRBJ2-1 | TRBV28 | CASLDRGRNYEQFF | TGTGCCAGCCTGGACAGGGGGCGCAACTATGAGCAGTTCTTC
NA | NA | TRBJ1-2 | TRBV7-9 | CASSFQDSPIGYTF | TGTGCCAGCAGCTTTCAGGACAGTCCTATCGGCTACACCTTC
NA | NA | TRBJ2-7 | TRBV7-9 | CASSWGGYEQYF | TGTGCCAGCAGCTGGGGCGGCTACGAGCAGTACTTC
NA | NA | TRBJ2-7 | TRBV6-5 | CASSNTGTGPYEQYF | TGTGCCAGCAGCAATACCGGAACAGGGCCCTACGAGCAGTACTTC
TRBD2 | NA | TRBJ2-1 | TRBV9 | CASSVARTHRGDLRNEQFF | TGTGCCAGCAGCGTAGCTAGGACCCACCGGGGGGATCTACGCAATGAGCAGTTCTTC
NA | NA | TRBJ2-3 | TRBV5-5 | CASSFLGMADTQYF | TGTGCCAGCAGCTTCTTAGGGATGGCAGATACGCAGTATTTT
NA | NA | TRBJ2-2 | TRBV4-2 | CASSQEVQPGTGELFF | TGTGCCAGCAGCCAAGAAGTACAGCCGGGGACCGGGGAGCTGTTTTTT
NA | NA | TRBJ2-5 | TRBV7-8 | CASSLVRQETQYF | TGTGCCAGCAGCTTAGTGCGCCAAGAGACCCAGTACTTC
NA | NA | TRBJ2-1 | TRBV5-1 | CASSSLGRGHEQFF | TGCGCCAGCAGCTCCCTGGGTCGAGGGCATGAGCAGTTCTTC
NA | NA | TRBJ1-1 | TRBV27 | CASSLGRANTEAFF | TGTGCCAGCAGTTTGGGGAGGGCGAACACTGAAGCTTTCTTT
TRBD1 | NA | TRBJ1-5 | TRBV7-8 | CASSANRGPSQPQHF | TGTGCCAGCAGCGCCAACAGGGGGCCGAGTCAGCCCCAGCATTTT
NA | NA | TRBJ1-6 | TRBV6-1 | CASSEARDPSPLHF | TGTGCCAGCAGTGAAGCGAGGGATCCCTCACCCCTCCACTTT
TRBD1 | NA | TRBJ2-3 | TRBV10-3 | CAISGQGTADTQYF | TGTGCCATCAGTGGACAGGGTACCGCAGATACGCAGTATTTT
NA | NA | TRBJ1-1 | TRBV6-5 | CASSPQGMGEAFF | TGTGCCAGCAGTCCACAGGGAATGGGCGAAGCTTTCTTT
NA | few | TRBJ2-7 | TRBV18 | CASSAGTNLQSYEQYF | TGTGCCAGCTCAGCCGGGACAAACCTACAGTCATACGAGCAGTACTTC
NA | NA | TRBJ1-4 | TRBV30 | CAWSPTVDGEKLFF | TGTGCCTGGAGTCCTACAGTAGACGGTGAAAAACTGTTTTTT
NA | NA | TRBJ2-1 | TRBV3-1/TRBV3-2 | CASSPRARRGNEQFF | TGTGCCAGCAGCCCGCGGGCCAGAAGAGGCAATGAGCAGTTCTTC
NA | NA | TRBJ2-3 | TRBV5-1 | CASSSPDTQYF | TGCGCCAGCAGCTCCCCAGATACGCAGTATTTT
TRBD1 | NA | TRBJ1-4 | TRBV7-6 | CASSGRTGGTPATNEKLFF | TGTGCCAGCAGCGGACGGACAGGGGGTACTCCTGCAACTAATGAAAAACTGTTTTTT
TRBD1 | NA | TRBJ1-1 | TRBV3-1/TRBV3-2 | CASSRNRGNTEAFF | TGTGCCAGCAGCCGAAACAGGGGGAACACTGAAGCTTTCTTT
NA | few | TRBJ1-3 | TRBV7-8 | CASSLLVYSSGNTIYF | TGTGCCAGCAGCTTACTCGTATACAGCTCTGGAAACACCATATATTTT
NA | NA | TRBJ1-1 | TRBV7-2 | CASSLSQGRAEAFF | TGTGCCAGCAGCTTATCTCAGGGGAGGGCTGAAGCTTTCTTT
NA | NA | TRBJ2-7 | TRBV4-3 | CASSQVGSYEQYF | TGCGCCAGCAGCCAAGTAGGATCCTACGAGCAGTACTTC
TRBD1 | NA | TRBJ2-3 | TRBV14 | CASSRSRGLPSDTQYF | TGTGCCAGCAGCCGAAGCAGGGGGCTACCGTCGGATACGCAGTATTTT
TRBD2 | NA | TRBJ2-7 | TRBV28 | CASNRGLAGGQYEQYF | TGTGCCAGCAATCGGGGACTAGCGGGGGGCCAGTACGAGCAGTACTTC
NA | once | TRBJ1-6 | TRBV2 | CASSTGLGDSPLHF | TGTGCCAGCAGTACAGGGCTGGGGGATTCACCCCTCCACTTT
TRBD2 | NA | TRBJ2-3 | TRBV9 | CASSGTSQTDTQYF | TGTGCCAGCAGCGGGACTAGTCAGACAGATACGCAGTATTTT
TRBD2 | NA | TRBJ2-5 | TRBV11-3 | CASSLNGLAGGAQYF | TGTGCCAGCAGCTTAAACGGACTAGCTGGCGGGGCCCAGTACTTC
NA | large | TRBJ2-1 | TRBV12-3/TRBV12-4 | CASSLMIWNEQFF | TGTGCCAGCAGTTTAATGATCTGGAATGAGCAGTTCTTC
NA | NA | TRBJ2-3 | TRBV4-1 | CASSQDRGLGADTQYF | TGCGCCAGCAGCCAAGATCGTGGCTTAGGGGCAGATACGCAGTATTTT
TRBD2 | NA | TRBJ2-3 | TRBV19 | CASSIASGGTDTQYF | TGTGCCAGTAGTATCGCTAGCGGAGGCACAGATACGCAGTATTTT
NA | NA | TRBJ1-1 | TRBV2 | CASRRRDMENTEAFF | TGTGCCAGCAGACGCAGGGACATGGAAAACACTGAAGCTTTCTTT
NA | once | TRBJ2-5 | TRBV5-1 | CASSDGGAETQYF | TGCGCCAGCAGCGATGGTGGGGCTGAGACCCAGTACTTC
NA | NA | TRBJ2-2 | TRBV3-1/TRBV3-2 | CASSPRGDSNTGELFF | TGTGCCAGCAGCCCCCGCGGGGACTCGAACACCGGGGAGCTGTTTTTT
NA | NA | TRBJ1-3 | TRBV7-2 | CASSLAVGTSGNTIYF | TGTGCCAGCAGCTTAGCGGTCGGGACATCTGGAAACACCATATATTTT
NA | NA | TRBJ2-7 | TRBV7-6 | CASSLAGTYEQYF | TGTGCCAGCAGCTTAGCCGGGACCTACGAGCAGTACTTC
TRBD2 | NA | TRBJ2-2 | TRBV18 | CASSPSGRRNTGELFF | TGTGCCAGCTCTCCAAGCGGGAGACGGAACACCGGGGAGCTGTTTTTT
NA | few | TRBJ1-2 | TRBV6-2/TRBV6-3 | CASSFNPRTGRKRGYTF | TGTGCCAGCAGTTTCAATCCCAGAACAGGGAGGAAGCGCGGCTACACCTTC
NA | NA | TRBJ2-2 | TRBV28 | CASLDRGLNTGELFF | TGTGCCAGCCTTGACCGGGGGTTGAACACCGGGGAGCTGTTTTTT
NA | NA | TRBJ2-7 | TRBV11-2 | CASKRQGGAYEQYF | TGTGCCAGCAAGCGACAGGGAGGCGCCTACGAGCAGTACTTC
TRBD2 | once | TRBJ2-7 | TRBV9 | CASSPEGGSSYEQYF | TGTGCCAGCAGCCCCGAGGGAGGGAGCTCCTACGAGCAGTACTTC
NA | NA | TRBJ1-4 | TRBV7-2 | CASSLTGPNEKLFF | TGTGCCAGCAGCTTGACAGGCCCTAATGAAAAACTGTTTTTT
NA | NA | TRBJ1-1 | TRBV7-9 | CASSRKTLTGTEAFF | TGTGCCAGCAGCCGTAAGACCTTAACGGGCACTGAAGCTTTCTTT
TRBD2 | NA | TRBJ2-1 | TRBV19 | CVSGGINNEQFF | TGTGTCAGCGGGGGAATCAACAATGAGCAGTTCTTC
NA | few | TRBJ2-1 | TRBV3-1/TRBV3-2 | CASSPIWSSYNEQFF | TGTGCCAGCAGTCCCATCTGGAGCTCCTACAATGAGCAGTTCTTC
NA | once | TRBJ1-4 | TRBV19 | CASKGQGIREKLFF | TGTGCCAGTAAGGGGCAGGGGATACGGGAAAAACTGTTTTTT
TRBD1 | NA | TRBJ1-1 | TRBV18 | CASSRVDRGNTEAFF | TGTGCCAGCTCCCGCGTCGACAGGGGGAACACTGAAGCTTTCTTT
TRBD2 | NA | TRBJ2-1 | TRBV9 | CASSRLAGETLGEQFF | TGTGCCAGCAGCCGATTAGCGGGGGAGACTCTGGGTGAGCAGTTCTTC
TRBD2 | NA | TRBJ2-5 | TRBV11-2 | CASSLPRGVQETQYF | TGTGCCAGCAGCTTACCCCGGGGGGTACAAGAGACCCAGTACTTC
NA | NA | TRBJ1-6 | TRBV2 | CASSEGARGTPIHF | TGTGCCAGCAGTGAAGGGGCTAGGGGGACGCCTATCCACTTT
TRBD2 | NA | TRBJ2-3 | TRBV3-1/TRBV3-2 | CASSQEGAGEKDTQYF | TGTGCCAGCAGCCAAGAAGGAGCGGGAGAGAAAGATACGCAGTATTTT